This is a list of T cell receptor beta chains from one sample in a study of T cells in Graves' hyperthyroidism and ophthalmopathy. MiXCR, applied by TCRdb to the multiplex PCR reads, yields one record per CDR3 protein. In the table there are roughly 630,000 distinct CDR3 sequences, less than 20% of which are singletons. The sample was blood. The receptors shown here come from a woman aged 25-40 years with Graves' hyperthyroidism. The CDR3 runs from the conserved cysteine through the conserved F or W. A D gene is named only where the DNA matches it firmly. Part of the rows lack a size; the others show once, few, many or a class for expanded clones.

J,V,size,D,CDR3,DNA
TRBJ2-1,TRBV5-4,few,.,CASSSPPGQSHYNEQFF,TGTGCCAGCAGCTCGCCTCCGGGGCAATCTCACTACAATGAGCAGTTCTTC
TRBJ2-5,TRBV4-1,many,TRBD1,CASSHGQVSETQYF,TGCGCCAGCAGCCACGGACAGGTCTCTGAGACCCAGTACTTC
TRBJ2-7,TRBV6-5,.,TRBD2,CASSYSLVTSGRYEQYF,TGTGCCAGCAGTTACAGTTTGGTCACTAGCGGGAGGTACGAGCAGTACTTC
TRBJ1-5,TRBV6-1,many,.,CASSEAGQGQPQHF,TGTGCCAGCAGTGAAGCAGGGCAGGGTCAGCCCCAGCATTTT
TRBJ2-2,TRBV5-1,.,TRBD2,CASSEGTISTTGELFF,TGCGCCAGCAGCGAAGGGACTATTTCCACCACCGGGGAGCTGTTTTTT
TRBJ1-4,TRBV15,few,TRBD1,CATSRDRDREKLFF,TGTGCCACCAGCAGAGATCGGGACAGAGAAAAACTGTTTTTT
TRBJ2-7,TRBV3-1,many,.,CASSQDPGHGYEQYF,TGTGCCAGCAGCCAAGATCCCGGGCATGGGTACGAGCAGTACTTC
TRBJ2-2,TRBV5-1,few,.,CASSSGQAGELFF,TGCGCCAGCAGCTCCGGACAAGCCGGGGAGCTGTTTTTT
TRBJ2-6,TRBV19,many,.,CASSIDSTVFSGANVLTF,TGTGCCAGTAGTATAGATTCTACGGTGTTCTCTGGGGCCAACGTCCTGACTTTC
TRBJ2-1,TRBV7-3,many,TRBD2,CASSLGTSGIYNEQFF,TGTGCCAGCAGCCTGGGGACTAGCGGGATCTACAATGAGCAGTTCTTC
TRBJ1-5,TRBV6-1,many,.,CASSEALDGNQPQHF,TGTGCCAGCAGTGAAGCCTTGGACGGGAATCAGCCCCAGCATTTT
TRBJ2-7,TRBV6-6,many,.,CASSYSEPRLHYEQYF,TGTGCCAGCAGTTACTCTGAACCCCGACTGCACTACGAGCAGTACTTC
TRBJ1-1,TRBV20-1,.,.,CSARGVGLTEAFF,TGCAGTGCTAGGGGTGTAGGGTTGACTGAAGCTTTCTTT
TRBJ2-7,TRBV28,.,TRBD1,CASSLSYTGTGRREQYF,TGTGCCAGCAGTTTATCCTACACCGGGACAGGGAGGCGCGAGCAGTACTTC
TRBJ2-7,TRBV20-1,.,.,CSARPLRSSYEQYF,TGCAGTGCGAGGCCTCTTAGAAGCTCCTACGAGCAGTACTTC
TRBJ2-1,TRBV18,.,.,CASSPPGRVEQFF,TGTGCCAGCTCACCCCCGGGGCGGGTCGAGCAGTTCTTC
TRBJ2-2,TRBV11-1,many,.,CASSAAGWSGELFF,TGTGCCAGCAGCGCCGCGGGATGGTCCGGGGAGCTGTTTTTT
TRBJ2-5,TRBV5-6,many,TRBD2,CASSLLASGVRETQYF,TGTGCCAGCAGCTTGCTGGCTAGCGGAGTTAGGGAGACCCAGTACTTC
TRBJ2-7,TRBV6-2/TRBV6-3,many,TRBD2,CASSWASGRAYEQYF,TGTGCCAGCAGTTGGGCTAGCGGGAGGGCCTACGAGCAGTACTTC
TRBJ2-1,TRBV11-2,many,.,CASRPVTGDNEQFF,TGTGCCAGCAGACCCGTCACGGGGGACAATGAGCAGTTCTTC